These 10 T cell receptor beta chains came from one sample sequenced in a study of T-cell reconstitution after alpha-beta-depleted transplantation in children. Preparing the TCRbeta library involved the use of unique molecular identifiers. TCRdb passed the PCR reads through MiXCR, listing each CDR3 protein once. This table holds fewer than 750,000 distinct CDR3 sequences, 20% to 30% found once. The sequencing used PBMCs, collected before TCRalphabeta/CD19-depleted stem cell transplant. These receptors all stem from a boy under two years old with Wiskott-Aldrich syndrome, due to receive a stem cell transplant.

J is TRBJ2-5 and V is TRBV5-1; D unresolved. V lost 0 bases, J lost 1 base, and 7 bases lay in between. CDR1 and CDR2 from the germline V gene are SGHRS and YFSETQ. The CDR3 is made up of 14 amino acids. CDR3 region: CASSLGTLQETQYF. DNA of the CDR3: TGCGCCAGCAGCTTGGGAACGCTCCAAGAGACCCAGTACTTC.

V usage is TRBV5-1 and J usage is TRBJ2-1, with D unresolved. The CDR3 is 14 residues long. CDR1 and CDR2 (germline): SGHRS, YFSETQ. With 4 bases removed from V and 5 bases from J, the gap between germline ends came to 13 bases. In DNA form, the CDR3 reads TGCGCCAGCAGCCTAGGCGCCAGAGACAATGAGCAGTTCTTC. It encodes CASSLGARDNEQFF. Full variable domain (remainder filled in from reference TRBV5-1 and TRBJ2-1): KAGVTQTPRYLIKTRGQQVTLSCSPISGHRSVSWYQQTPGQGLQFLFEYFSETQRNKGNFPGRFSGRQFSNSRSEMNVSTLELGDSALYLCASSLGARDNEQFFGPGTRLTVL.

This clonotype appeared a few times. The genes are TRBV7-2 and TRBJ2-1; D is possibly TRBD2 (5 bases). The germline CDR1 and CDR2 sequences are SGHTA and FQGNSA. The germline V and J ends were trimmed by 5 bases and 11 bases, with 13 bases remaining between them. The CDR3 consists of 12 residues. CDR3 amino acids: CASSPDREKQFF. In DNA, the CDR3 is TGTGCCAGCAGCCCTGACCGGGAAAAGCAGTTCTTC.

In this sample, this clonotype turned up many times. V and J are TRBV18 and TRBJ2-1; D is possibly TRBD1 (7 bases). V gave up 8 bases and J gave up 7 bases, with 12 bases separating them. This CDR3 is 12 amino acids long. The germline CDR1 and CDR2 sequences are KGHSH and LQKENI. The CDR3 region is CASSPGGNEQFF. For the CDR3, the DNA is TGTGCCAGCAGCCCAGGGGGGAATGAGCAGTTCTTC.

This clonotype was recorded only once. The chain carries TRBV12-3 or TRBV12-4 and TRBJ2-1, with D maybe TRBD2 (6 bases). This CDR3 has 15 amino acids. Trimming took 4 bases from V and 0 from J, leaving 10 bases between them. CDR3: CASSSSVRSYNEQFF. In nucleotides, the CDR3 is TGTGCCAGCAGTTCTAGCGTGCGCTCCTACAATGAGCAGTTCTTC.

The rearrangement links TRBV7-9 to TRBJ2-1; D gene uncertain. With 5 bases removed from V and 0 bases from J, the gap between germline ends came to 14 bases. The CDR3 consists of 16 residues. The germline CDR1 and CDR2 sequences are SEHNR and FQNEAQ (reference sequence). The CDR3, as DNA: TGTGCCAGCAGCGTTGATTCCAGAAGCTCCTACAATGAGCAGTTCTTC. It is translated as CASSVDSRSSYNEQFF.

This clonotype was observed a handful of times. The chain is built from TRBV11-2 and TRBJ2-1; D not certain. V was shortened by 1 base and J by 7 bases, with 8 bases between the two germline ends. Germline V gene lookup returns CDR1 SGHAT and CDR2 FQNNGV. The CDR3 is 13 residues long. The CDR3 sequence: CASSLVGQNEQFF. The CDR3 DNA is TGTGCCAGCAGCTTAGTGGGCCAGAATGAGCAGTTCTTC.

This chain uses TRBV15 with TRBJ2-1, with TRBD2 as a possible D gene (6 bases). Trimming left V 4 bases short and J 7 bases short, with 26 bases between. Looked up from germline, CDR1 is LNHNV and CDR2 is YYDKDF (reference sequence). The CDR3 consists of 18 residues. Written as DNA, the CDR3 is TGTGCCACCAGCAAGTCTAGCGCCGCTTTAGGGTATTCGAATGAGCAGTTCTTC. It encodes CATSKSSAALGYSNEQFF.

The chain has TRBV5-5 and TRBJ2-7; a weak D match, TRBD2 (5 bases). The ends were cut back, 2 bases at V and 3 bases at J, with 9 bases in the middle. CDR1 and CDR2 (germline): SGHKS, YYEKEE (reference sequence). The CDR3 spans 13 residues. The chain's CDR3 is CASSLLVNYEQYF. For the CDR3, the DNA is TGTGCCAGCAGCTTACTAGTCAACTACGAGCAGTACTTC.

V usage is TRBV12-3 or TRBV12-4 and J usage is TRBJ1-2; 10 bases match TRBD1. The CDR3 covers 16 residues. V shed 4 bases, J shed 8 bases, and the junction held 13 bases outside the gene matches. The CDR3 nucleotides read TGTGCCAGCAGTTCCCGGGACAGGGGTTCATGGCGGGGCTACACCTTC. Its translation is CASSSRDRGSWRGYTF.